This T cell receptor (beta chain) comes out of a study of spatial heterogeneity in lung cancer. The CDR3 consists of 14 residues. Germline CDR1 MDHEN, CDR2 SYDVKM. Trimming pared 10 bases from V and 1 base from J, leaving 13 bases between. This clonotype was recorded many times. TCRdb called the 5' RACE reads again in MiXCR, with one record for every CDR3 protein. The sample comprises under 3,000 distinct CDR3 sequences, more than 1.5% of which are singletons, and 18% rests with the top ten. Time point: sample taken at primary tumor resection. Sequences were derived from normal lung tissue next to the tumor, sampled at surgery. This sequence was found in a male donor with early-stage non-small cell lung cancer. The chain recombines TRBV28 with TRBJ2-2; D not resolved. CDR3 sequence: CAIGTTGNTGELFF. In DNA form, the CDR3 reads TGTGCCATCGGAACCACGGGGAACACCGGGGAGCTGTTTTTT.